This T cell receptor beta chain was recorded in a study of PD-L1 blockade in urothelial cancer. Losses at the gene ends were 1 base for V and 3 bases for J; bases not matched to a gene: 2. The CDR3 sequence is 15 residues long. CDR1 and CDR2 (germline): MDHEN, SYDVKM. Libraries were prepared by immunoSEQ multiplex PCR; TCRdb keeps only in-frame clonotypes and omits some of them. The profile covers about 100,000 clones, with about 85% appearing a single time and 2% to 3% taken by the ten largest. This receptor was obtained from a man in his forties or fifties with urothelial cancer. The chain couples TRBV28 to TRBJ1-2; 10 bases agree with TRBD1. The source material was PBMCs, sampled around atezolizumab (anti-PD-L1) treatment. Here the CDR3 reads CASSLSTGGYYGYTF. The CDR3 coding sequence is TGTGCCAGCAGTTTATCGACAGGGGGCTACTATGGCTACACCTTC.